A selection of T cell receptor beta chains follows, all from one sample in a study of beta chain features in type 1 diabetes. Generated by immunoSEQ multiplex PCR, the TCRdb table keeps only in-frame clones and is missing some. This sample has under 300,000 clones, with about a tenth found just once. Material for sequencing was naive CD4+ T cells from blood. The receptors derive from a man aged 25 to 40 with type 1 diabetes. Each CDR3 is given with its conserved first and last residue. A D gene is named only where the DNA matches it firmly. Expanded clones get a size class; other rows say once, few or many, or leave the size out.

abundance,j_gene,d_gene,v_gene,CDR3aa,CDR3nt
few,TRBJ1-2,NA,TRBV5-1,CASSLEPLVNYGYTF,TGCGCCAGCAGCTTGGAGCCCCTAGTCAACTATGGCTACACCTTC
NA,TRBJ1-4,NA,TRBV18,CASSPGSGEKLFF,TGTGCCAGCTCACCGGGGAGTGGGGAAAAACTGTTTTTT
NA,TRBJ1-6,TRBD1,TRBV30,CAWSGQGDSPLHF,TGTGCCTGGAGTGGACAGGGGGATTCACCCCTCCACTTT
NA,TRBJ2-7,NA,TRBV6-5,CASSYSTAYEQYF,TGTGCCAGCAGTTACTCGACAGCCTACGAGCAGTACTTC
NA,TRBJ2-5,NA,TRBV5-4,CASSPRIQETQYF,TGTGCCAGCAGCCCTAGGATCCAAGAGACCCAGTACTTC
NA,TRBJ1-1,NA,TRBV2,CASSLQVNTEAFF,TGTGCCAGCAGTTTGCAGGTGAACACTGAAGCTTTCTTT
few,TRBJ2-7,NA,TRBV7-9,CASSLEAAGQREQYF,TGTGCCAGCAGCTTAGAGGCGGCAGGGCAGCGCGAGCAGTACTTC
NA,TRBJ1-2,NA,TRBV7-2,CASSRRGSYDYGYTF,TGTGCCAGCAGCCGGAGGGGTTCCTACGACTATGGCTACACCTTC
few,TRBJ2-5,NA,TRBV2,CASSFNREETQYF,TGTGCCAGCAGTTTTAACAGGGAAGAGACCCAGTACTTC
few,TRBJ2-7,NA,TRBV5-6,CASSSSGTEQYF,TGTGCCAGCAGCTCCTCCGGGACTGAGCAGTACTTC
few,TRBJ1-5,TRBD1,TRBV7-2,CASSLIQGNQPQHF,TGTGCCAGCAGCTTAATACAGGGGAATCAGCCCCAGCATTTT
few,TRBJ1-1,TRBD1,TRBV5-1,CASSQDRGGTEAFF,TGCGCCAGCAGCCAAGACAGGGGAGGCACTGAAGCTTTCTTT
few,TRBJ2-1,TRBD2,TRBV2,CASSAHERGSYNEQFF,TGTGCCAGCAGTGCCCATGAGCGGGGCTCCTACAATGAGCAGTTCTTC
NA,TRBJ2-7,NA,TRBV7-9,CASSTDSYSYEQYF,TGTGCCAGCAGCACGGACAGTTACTCCTACGAGCAGTACTTC
few,TRBJ2-3,NA,TRBV10-3,CAISLEGSSTDTQYF,TGTGCCATCAGCCTGGAGGGGTCTAGCACAGATACGCAGTATTTT
NA,TRBJ2-1,TRBD2,TRBV10-3,CAISGTSGGEGEQFF,TGTGCCATCAGTGGAACTAGCGGGGGAGAGGGGGAGCAGTTCTTC
NA,TRBJ2-1,TRBD2,TRBV25-1,CASRLAGGNEQFF,TGTGCCAGCCGACTAGCGGGGGGGAATGAGCAGTTCTTC
NA,TRBJ2-6,NA,TRBV28,CASSFLRRGHGANVLTF,TGTGCCAGCAGTTTCCTCCGGAGGGGGCATGGGGCCAACGTCCTGACTTTC
NA,TRBJ2-7,TRBD1,TRBV4-1,CASSQVRGRGSEQYF,TGCGCCAGCAGCCAAGTGAGGGGGCGCGGTAGCGAGCAGTACTTC
NA,TRBJ2-1,TRBD2,TRBV5-1,CASSLRVAGSNGEQFF,TGCGCCAGCAGCTTACGGGTAGCGGGGAGTAATGGTGAGCAGTTCTTC
few,TRBJ1-3,NA,TRBV5-1,CASSLVEGGNTIYF,TGCGCCAGCAGCTTGGTCGAGGGCGGAAACACCATATATTTT
NA,TRBJ1-2,TRBD1,TRBV2,CASSGGTARGYTF,TGTGCCAGCAGTGGGGGGACAGCCAGGGGCTACACCTTC
NA,TRBJ2-3,TRBD2,TRBV4-3,CASSQEWGLAPIGTDTQYF,TGCGCCAGCAGCCAAGAATGGGGACTAGCCCCTATCGGCACAGATACGCAGTATTTT
NA,TRBJ2-3,TRBD1,TRBV7-9,CASSLGQGAADTQYF,TGTGCCAGCAGCTTAGGGCAGGGGGCGGCAGATACGCAGTATTTT
NA,TRBJ1-2,NA,TRBV28,CASSLPGYGYTF,TGTGCCAGCAGTTTACCGGGCTATGGCTACACCTTC
NA,TRBJ2-7,TRBD1,TRBV6-5,CASSYDRGGAYEQYF,TGTGCCAGCAGTTACGACAGGGGGGGGGCTTACGAGCAGTACTTC
few,TRBJ2-3,NA,TRBV2,CASSTQGGSTDTQYF,TGTGCCAGCAGTACCCAAGGAGGGAGCACAGATACGCAGTATTTT
few,TRBJ2-7,NA,TRBV10-3,CASRTEQSSYEQYF,TGTGCCAGCCGGACAGAGCAGAGCTCCTACGAGCAGTACTTC
few,TRBJ1-6,NA,TRBV6-6,CAAGESLHF,TGTGCCGCCGGGGAGTCCCTCCACTTT
NA,TRBJ2-7,TRBD1,TRBV7-8,CASSPRPGQGSEQYF,TGTGCCAGCAGCCCACGCCCGGGACAGGGATCCGAGCAGTACTTC
NA,TRBJ1-2,NA,TRBV14,CASSQGRSYGYTF,TGTGCCAGCAGCCAAGGCCGGAGCTATGGCTACACCTTC
NA,TRBJ2-5,TRBD2,TRBV5-1,CASSPGTSGGAETQYF,TGCGCCAGCAGCCCGGGGACTAGCGGGGGTGCGGAGACCCAGTACTTC
few,TRBJ1-1,NA,TRBV5-1,CASSSLVSLMNTEAFF,TGCGCCAGCAGCTCCCTAGTCAGTCTGATGAACACTGAAGCTTTCTTT
few,TRBJ1-3,NA,TRBV7-9,CASSQARQESSGNTIYF,TGTGCCAGCAGCCAAGCCCGACAGGAAAGCTCTGGAAACACCATATATTTT
NA,TRBJ2-2,NA,TRBV10-3,CAISEGSAGELFF,TGTGCCATCAGTGAAGGCAGCGCCGGGGAGCTGTTTTTT
few,TRBJ2-7,NA,TRBV25-1,CASSEPGQYEQYF,TGTGCCAGCAGTGAACCTGGACAGTACGAGCAGTACTTC
few,TRBJ1-1,NA,TRBV9,CASSAGREAEAFF,TGTGCCAGCAGCGCCGGCAGGGAGGCTGAAGCTTTCTTT
NA,TRBJ2-3,NA,TRBV6-5,CASSYLNLTDTQYF,TGTGCCAGCAGTTACCTAAACCTCACAGATACGCAGTATTTT
NA,TRBJ1-5,TRBD1,TRBV6-5,CASSPYRDSYQPQHF,TGTGCCAGCAGTCCTTACCGGGACAGCTATCAGCCCCAGCATTTT
NA,TRBJ1-3,NA,TRBV6-6,CASSYQGSSGNTIYF,TGTGCCAGCAGTTATCAGGGGAGCTCTGGAAACACCATATATTTT
few,TRBJ2-2,TRBD2,TRBV5-4,CASSFSTSGNTGELFF,TGTGCCAGCAGCTTCTCGACTAGCGGAAACACCGGGGAGCTGTTTTTT
few,TRBJ2-7,NA,TRBV5-1,CASSLDSPSYEQYF,TGCGCCAGCAGCCTGGACAGTCCCTCCTACGAGCAGTACTTC
NA,TRBJ2-5,TRBD1,TRBV4-1,CASSQDSGPGGMKTQYF,TGCGCCAGCAGCCAAGATTCCGGGCCAGGGGGCATGAAGACCCAGTACTTC
few,TRBJ2-5,TRBD2,TRBV5-1,CASSASTSGQETQYF,TGCGCCAGCAGCGCCTCGACTAGCGGGCAAGAGACCCAGTACTTC
NA,TRBJ2-1,TRBD2,TRBV7-6,CASSFLTSGGEQFF,TGTGCCAGCAGCTTTTTGACTAGCGGGGGGGAGCAGTTCTTC
NA,TRBJ2-7,NA,TRBV10-3,CAISVTGMRNEQYF,TGTGCCATCAGTGTAACAGGGATGAGAAATGAGCAGTACTTC
few,TRBJ1-2,TRBD1,TRBV7-9,CASSPRGSYNYGYTF,TGTGCCAGCAGCCCCAGGGGGAGTTATAACTATGGCTACACCTTC
NA,TRBJ1-5,NA,TRBV25-1,CASSEYQGAGQHQPQHF,TGTGCCAGCAGTGAATATCAAGGGGCAGGGCAGCATCAGCCCCAGCATTTT
few,TRBJ1-1,NA,TRBV9,CASSSRGQTEAFF,TGTGCCAGCAGCTCCCGAGGGCAGACCGAAGCTTTCTTT
few,TRBJ1-1,NA,TRBV19,CASVSRGNTEAFF,TGTGCCAGTGTGTCCAGGGGCAACACTGAAGCTTTCTTT
NA,TRBJ1-5,NA,TRBV19,CASNGGNQPQHF,TGTGCCAGTAACGGAGGCAATCAGCCCCAGCATTTT
NA,TRBJ2-7,TRBD2,TRBV6-5,CASSNRGVGEQYF,TGTGCCAGCAGCAATCGGGGGGTTGGAGAGCAGTACTTC
once,TRBJ2-2,NA,TRBV18,CASSPGGSSGTGELFF,TGTGCCAGCTCACCAGGTGGCAGCTCGGGCACCGGGGAGCTGTTTTTT
NA,TRBJ1-2,NA,TRBV12-5,CASGSPFGYTF,TGTGCTAGTGGTTCCCCTTTCGGCTACACCTTC
few,TRBJ2-4,TRBD2,TRBV4-2,CASSQDATSPPLIQYF,TGTGCCAGCAGCCAAGATGCGACTAGCCCTCCCCTCATTCAGTACTTC